The text below deals with one T cell receptor beta chain. This clone is labeled medium-sized (0.01 to 0.1%). Its antigen is currently not known. Base-call qualities are not available, and no considerably larger clone is one nucleotide away. The data originate from a study of blood T cell repertoires in COVID-19 (TCRdb year 2020). Background on the whole study: Samples covering the acute and convalescent phases of COVID-19 were provided by collaborators in the United States, Italy and Spain. The material from the prospective study consisted of cDNA or gDNA derived from T cells, B-cell-depleted T cells, or PBMCs. Deeply sampled blood TCRbeta repertoires from subjects exposed to, actively infected with, or recovered from COVID-19 were included in the dataset. The repertoires were made available in a free public database intended to serve as a resource for research on the immune response to SARS-CoV-2. The samples were drawn from two sources: the first 160 participants of the ongoing ImmuneRACE study, and 950 to 1,500 subjects contributed by 6 global collaborators. Nearly every sample came with metadata listing a de-identified subject ID, COVID-19 status, age in years and sex. Where available, HLA class I and class II types were obtained from metadata supplied by the sample provider rather than from assay-based typing. Study-wide conclusions, independent of this receptor: The amount of clinical and demographic metadata varied by source and participant and was provided uncurated.

In Seattle, one collaborating source enrolled patients while the infection was active and tracked those patients longitudinally over the course of disease. Collaborating institutions collected whole blood in K2EDTA tubes following their own protocols. For TCRbeta analysis, collaborators shipped samples as frozen whole blood, isolated PBMCs, or DNA extracted from either of those sample types. TCRbeta CDR3 regions were amplified from genomic DNA by means of the immunoSEQ Assay, a bias-controlled multiplex PCR. Per the authors' processing: The number of nucleated cells in each sample was estimated by amplification of reference gene primers within the assay. Sequence reads were collapsed and filtered to measure the absolute abundance of every unique TCRbeta CDR3 rearrangement. For each sample, productive Simpson clonality was calculated by taking the square root of Simpson's diversity index across productive rearrangements. The table comes from immuneACCESS by way of TCRdb, which keeps in-frame sequences with V and J called. Part of the clones is missing from these tables; in studies checked, under half for an unresolved V gene and the rest for unknown reasons. That table is the source of V, J and clone size, and D and trimming were worked out from the DNA. Within this sample are 98,000 or so clones, with around 90% of them counted one time only. Roughly 5.1% of the sample lies in the top ten.

Sequenced input: peripheral blood. The sequence derives from a man aged 55-75 years with COVID-19, enrolled during active disease.

The CDR3 reads CATRGAGGPSEQFF. The sequenced DNA: TGTGCCACCAGGGGGGCGGGAGGGCCGAGTGAGCAGTTCTTC. The chain couples TRBV15 to TRBJ2-1, and 9 junctional nucleotides match TRBD2. CDR1 and CDR2 were assigned from the germline V gene (reference sequence) as LNHNV and YYDKDF. Trimming removed 6 bases from V and 9 bases from J; the gene matches leave 9 bases unexplained. CDR3 length: 14 amino acids, cysteine to phenylalanine. The retained sequence is limited to the CDR3, 42 bases, with the frame set at the first base.